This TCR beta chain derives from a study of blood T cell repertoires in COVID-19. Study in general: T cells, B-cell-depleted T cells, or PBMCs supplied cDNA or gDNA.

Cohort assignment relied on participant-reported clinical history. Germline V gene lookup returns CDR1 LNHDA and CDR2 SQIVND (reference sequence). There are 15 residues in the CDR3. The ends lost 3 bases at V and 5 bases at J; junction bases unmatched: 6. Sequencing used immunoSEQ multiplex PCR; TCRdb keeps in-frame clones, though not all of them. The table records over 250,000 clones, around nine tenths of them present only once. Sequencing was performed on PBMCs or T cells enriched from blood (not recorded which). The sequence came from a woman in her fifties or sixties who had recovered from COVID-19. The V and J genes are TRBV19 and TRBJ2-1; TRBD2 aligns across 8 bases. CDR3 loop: CASSILGLGDNEQFF. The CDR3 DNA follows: TGTGCCAGTAGTATCCTGGGACTAGGAGACAATGAGCAGTTCTTC. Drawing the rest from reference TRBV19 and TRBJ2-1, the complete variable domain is DGGITQSPKYLFRKEGQNVTLSCEQNLNHDAMYWYRQDPGQGLRLIYYSQIVNDFQKGDIAEGYSVSREKKESFPLTVTSAQKNPTAFYLCASSILGLGDNEQFFGPGTRLTVL.